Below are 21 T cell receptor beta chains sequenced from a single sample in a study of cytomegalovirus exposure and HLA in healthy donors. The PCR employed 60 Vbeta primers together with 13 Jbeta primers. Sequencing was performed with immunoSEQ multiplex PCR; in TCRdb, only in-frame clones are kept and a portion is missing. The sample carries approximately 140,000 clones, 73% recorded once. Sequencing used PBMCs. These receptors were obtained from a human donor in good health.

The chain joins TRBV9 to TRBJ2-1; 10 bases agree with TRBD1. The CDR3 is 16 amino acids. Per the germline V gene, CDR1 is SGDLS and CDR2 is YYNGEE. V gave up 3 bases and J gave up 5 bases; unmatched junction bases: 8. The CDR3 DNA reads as TGTGCCAGCAGCGCTCCGGGACAGGGGTATGACAATGAGCAGTTCTTC. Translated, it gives CASSAPGQGYDNEQFF.

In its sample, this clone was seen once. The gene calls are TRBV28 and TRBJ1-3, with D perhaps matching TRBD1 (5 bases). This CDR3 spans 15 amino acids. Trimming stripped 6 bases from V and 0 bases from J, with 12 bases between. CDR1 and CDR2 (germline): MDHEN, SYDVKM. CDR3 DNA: TGTGCCAGCAGCCGGGACTTCAGCTCTGGAAACACCATATATTTT. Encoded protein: CASSRDFSSGNTIYF.

The CDR3 loop reads CASSDRTSGGNNEQFF. The CDR3 DNA reads TGTGCCAGCAGCGACCGGACTAGCGGGGGGAACAATGAGCAGTTCTTC. The genes are TRBV5-4 and TRBJ2-1; 14 bases are a match to TRBD2. The V segment lost 4 bases and the J segment 5 bases; nucleotides outside the gene matches: 5. In germline, CDR1 is SGHNT, CDR2 YYREEE (reference sequence). The CDR3 has 16 amino acids. Full variable domain (missing parts from reference TRBV5-4 and TRBJ2-1): ETGVTQSPTHLIKTRGQQVTLRCSSQSGHNTVSWYQQALGQGPQFIFQYYREEENGRGNFPPRFSGLQFPNYSSELNVNALELDDSALYLCASSDRTSGGNNEQFFGPGTRLTVL.

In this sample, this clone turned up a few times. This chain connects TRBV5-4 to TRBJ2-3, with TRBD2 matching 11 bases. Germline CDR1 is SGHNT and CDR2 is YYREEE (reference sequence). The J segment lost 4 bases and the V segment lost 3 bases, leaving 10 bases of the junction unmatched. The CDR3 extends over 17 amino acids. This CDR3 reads CASSWDVAGGLSDTQYF. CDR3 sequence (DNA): TGTGCCAGCAGCTGGGACGTAGCGGGAGGGCTATCAGATACGCAGTATTTT.

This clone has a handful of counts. DNA of the CDR3: TGCGCCAGCAGCTTGGGACAGGGGGTACAGGAGCAGTTCTTC. This sequence encodes CASSLGQGVQEQFF. The chain is built from TRBV5-1 and TRBJ2-1; 9 positions match TRBD1. Germline CDR1 SGHRS, CDR2 YFSETQ. V was pared by 0 bases and J by 10 bases, with 5 bases of the junction left unmatched. The CDR3 length is 14 residues.

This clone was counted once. CDR3 residues: CASSLRDFHNEQFF. The CDR3, as DNA: TGCGCCAGCAGCTTAAGGGACTTCCACAATGAGCAGTTCTTC. The genes are TRBV5-1 and TRBJ2-1; possible D gene TRBD2, 6 bases. This CDR3 spans 14 amino acids. The germline gives CDR1 SGHRS, CDR2 YFSETQ. Deletions cut 2 bases from V and 5 bases from J, with 11 bases between.

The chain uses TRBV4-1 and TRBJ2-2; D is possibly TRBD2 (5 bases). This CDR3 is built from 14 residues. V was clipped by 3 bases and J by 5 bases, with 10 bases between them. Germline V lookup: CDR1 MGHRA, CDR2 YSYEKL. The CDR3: CASSHRGLTGELFF. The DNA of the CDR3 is TGCGCCAGCAGCCACCGAGGGTTGACCGGGGAGCTGTTTTTT.

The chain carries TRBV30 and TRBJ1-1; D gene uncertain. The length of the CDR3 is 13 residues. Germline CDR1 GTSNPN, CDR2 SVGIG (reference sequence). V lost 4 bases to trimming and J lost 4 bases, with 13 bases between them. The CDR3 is CAWKNTMLTEAFF. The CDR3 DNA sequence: TGTGCCTGGAAGAATACAATGCTCACTGAAGCTTTCTTT.

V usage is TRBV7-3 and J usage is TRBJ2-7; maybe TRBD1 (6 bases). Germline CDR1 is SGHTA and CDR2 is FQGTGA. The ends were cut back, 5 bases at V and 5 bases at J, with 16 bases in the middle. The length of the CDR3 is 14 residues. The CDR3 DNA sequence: TGTGCCAGCAGCGTAGGGGGACCAACTGACGAGCAGTACTTC. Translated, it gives CASSVGGPTDEQYF.

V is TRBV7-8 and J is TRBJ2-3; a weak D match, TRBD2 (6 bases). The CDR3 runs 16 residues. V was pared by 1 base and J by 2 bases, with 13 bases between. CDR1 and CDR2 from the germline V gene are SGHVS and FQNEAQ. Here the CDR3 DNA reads TGTGCCAGCAGCTTAGACCCGGGAGAGAACACAGATACGCAGTATTTT. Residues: CASSLDPGENTDTQYF.

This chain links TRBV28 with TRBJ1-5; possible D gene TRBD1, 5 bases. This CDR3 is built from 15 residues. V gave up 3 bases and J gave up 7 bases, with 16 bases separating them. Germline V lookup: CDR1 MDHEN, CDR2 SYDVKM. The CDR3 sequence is CASSFPRGKGQPQHF. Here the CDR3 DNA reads TGTGCCAGCAGTTTCCCTCGGGGGAAGGGGCAGCCCCAGCATTTT.

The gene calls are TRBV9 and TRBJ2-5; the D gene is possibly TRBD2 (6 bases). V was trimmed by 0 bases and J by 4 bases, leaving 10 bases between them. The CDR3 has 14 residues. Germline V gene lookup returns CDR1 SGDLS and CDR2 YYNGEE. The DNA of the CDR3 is TGTGCCAGCAGCGTAGCTGGGGGGTCAGAGACCCAGTACTTC. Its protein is CASSVAGGSETQYF.

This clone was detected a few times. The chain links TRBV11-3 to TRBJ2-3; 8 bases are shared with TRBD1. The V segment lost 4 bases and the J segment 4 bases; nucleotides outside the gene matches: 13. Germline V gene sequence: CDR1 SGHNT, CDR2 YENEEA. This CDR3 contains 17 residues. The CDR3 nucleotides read TGTGCCAGCAGCTCCGGACAGGGAAGAGCACGGGCAGATACGCAGTATTTT. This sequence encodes CASSSGQGRARADTQYF.

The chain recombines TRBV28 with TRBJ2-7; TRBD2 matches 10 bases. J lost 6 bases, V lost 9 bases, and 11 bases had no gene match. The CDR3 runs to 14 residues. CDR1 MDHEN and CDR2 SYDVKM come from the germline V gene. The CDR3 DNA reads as TGTGCCAGACATAGCGGGAGGTGCCGGGGCGAGCAGTACTTC. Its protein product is CARHSGRCRGEQYF.

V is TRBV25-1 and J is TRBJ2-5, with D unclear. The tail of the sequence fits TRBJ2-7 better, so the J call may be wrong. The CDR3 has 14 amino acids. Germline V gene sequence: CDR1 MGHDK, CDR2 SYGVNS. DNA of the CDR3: TGTGCCAGCAGTGAATTCAAGAGCTCCTACGAGCAGTACTTC. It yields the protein CASSEFKSSYEQYF.

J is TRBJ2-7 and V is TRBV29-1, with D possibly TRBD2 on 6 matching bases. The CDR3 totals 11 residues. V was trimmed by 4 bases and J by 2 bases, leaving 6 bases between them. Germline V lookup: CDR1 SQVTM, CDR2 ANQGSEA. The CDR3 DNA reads TGCAGCGTTGCGGGAGCCTACGAGCAGTACTTC. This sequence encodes CSVAGAYEQYF.

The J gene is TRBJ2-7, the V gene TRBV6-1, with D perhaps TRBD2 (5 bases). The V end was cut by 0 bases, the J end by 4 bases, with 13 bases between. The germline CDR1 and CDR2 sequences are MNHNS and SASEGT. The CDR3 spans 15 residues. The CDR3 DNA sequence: TGTGCCAGCAGTGAAGCGCGGGCAGGATTGTACGAGCAGTACTTC. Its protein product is CASSEARAGLYEQYF.

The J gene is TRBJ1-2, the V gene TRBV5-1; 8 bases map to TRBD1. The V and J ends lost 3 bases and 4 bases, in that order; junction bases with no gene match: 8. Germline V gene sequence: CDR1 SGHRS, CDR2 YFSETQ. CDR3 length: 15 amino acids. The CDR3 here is CASSSGAGGVYGYTF. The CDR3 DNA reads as TGCGCCAGCAGCTCCGGGGCAGGGGGCGTCTATGGCTACACCTTC.

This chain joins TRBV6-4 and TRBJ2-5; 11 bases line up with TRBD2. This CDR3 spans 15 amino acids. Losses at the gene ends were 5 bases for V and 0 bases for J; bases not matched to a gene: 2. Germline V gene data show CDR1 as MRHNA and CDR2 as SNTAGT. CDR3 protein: CASSQTSGNQETQYF. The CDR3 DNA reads TGTGCCAGCAGTCAGACTAGCGGGAACCAAGAGACCCAGTACTTC.

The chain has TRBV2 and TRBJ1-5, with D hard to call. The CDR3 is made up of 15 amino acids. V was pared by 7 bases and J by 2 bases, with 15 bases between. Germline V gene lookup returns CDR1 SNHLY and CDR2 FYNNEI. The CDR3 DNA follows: TGTGCCAGCATGGGCGGGGTCCTGCGCAATCAGCCCCAGCATTTT. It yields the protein CASMGGVLRNQPQHF. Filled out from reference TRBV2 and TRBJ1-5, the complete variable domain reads EPEVTQTPSHQVTQMGQEVILRCVPISNHLYFYWYRQILGQKVEFLVSFYNNEISEKSEIFDDQFSVERPDGSNFTLKIRSTKLEDSAMYFCASMGGVLRNQPQHFGDGTRLSIL.

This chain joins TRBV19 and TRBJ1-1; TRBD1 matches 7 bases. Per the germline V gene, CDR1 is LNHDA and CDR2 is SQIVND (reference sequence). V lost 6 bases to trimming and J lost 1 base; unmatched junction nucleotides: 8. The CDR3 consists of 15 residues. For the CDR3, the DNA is TGTGCCAGTAGCCTCTTACAGGGGAAGAACACTGAAGCTTTCTTT. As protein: CASSLLQGKNTEAFF.